These 5 T cell receptor beta chains share one sample of origin, sequenced in a study of shared clonotypes between healthy human individuals (dated by TCRdb to the early 2020s). Library construction relied on the immunoSEQ multiplex PCR assay. TCRdb holds this immuneACCESS table with in-frame rearrangements only. Some clones are missing; in checked studies, unresolved V genes explain under half, and the rest has no known cause. Within this sample are roughly 2,000,000 clones, with just under 95% of them counted one time only. The leading ten clones occupy 1% to 1.5% of the sample. CD8 naive samples consisted of CD45RO-negative cells that were positively selected for CCR7, yielding a CD45RA+CCR7+ population without TemRA cells. Sample: naive CD8+ T cells sorted from blood. This sample's cell subset or site label indicates: CD45RA+CCR7+. The source of these receptors is a man younger than 30 in good health.

The chain employs TRBV5-1 and TRBJ2-5; 9 nucleotides agree with TRBD1. Unmatched junction bases numbered 3, after V lost 0 bases and J lost 3 bases. The CDR3 runs 15 residues. Germline-derived CDR1 and CDR2 are SGHRS and YFSETQ. The CDR3 DNA sequence: TGCGCCAGCAGCTTGGACAGGGGGCTTGAAGAGACCCAGTACTTC. Encoded protein: CASSLDRGLEETQYF.

About this clone itself: One end of the junction does not line up with germline, which may come from a read error. The chain uses TRBV7-7 and TRBJ2-3; D call uncertain. The CDR3 spans 14 residues. CDR1 is SSHAT, CDR2 FNYEAQ, per germline (reference sequence). DNA of the CDR3: TGTGCTAGCAGCTTATTTAGTGGTTCAGATACGCAGTATTTT. As protein: CASSLFSGSDTQYF.

A remark on this clone: This sample includes further DNA sequences coding for the same CDR3. The rearrangement links TRBV7-9 to TRBJ2-5, with TRBD2 identical over 8 bases. The length of the CDR3 is 15 residues. Germline values: CDR1 SEHNR, CDR2 FQNEAQ (reference sequence). After removal of 5 bases from V and 2 bases from J, the junction contained 7 bases not matched to a gene. The CDR3 is CASSQSGGLQETQYF. CDR3 in DNA: TGTGCCAGCAGCCAGTCGGGGGGGCTACAAGAGACCCAGTACTTC. The full variable domain, its missing parts supplied by reference TRBV7-9 and TRBJ2-5, is DTGVSQNPRHKITKRGQNVTFRCDPISEHNRLYWYRQTLGQGPEFLTYFQNEAQLEKSRLLSDRFSAERPKGSFSTLEIQRTEQGDSAMYLCASSQSGGLQETQYFGPGTRLLVL.

The J gene is TRBJ2-4, the V gene TRBV7-8; D not certain. V was shortened by 1 base and J by 0 bases, with 4 bases between the two germline ends. The germline V gene encodes CDR1 SGHVS and CDR2 FQNEAQ. This CDR3 has 14 residues. CDR3 nucleotides: TGTGCCAGCAGCTTAGAGGGAGCCAAAAACATTCAGTACTTC. Protein: CASSLEGAKNIQYF.

The chain has TRBV7-9 and TRBJ2-7; 7 positions match TRBD1. The CDR3 is made up of 16 amino acids. Germline CDR1 SEHNR, CDR2 FQNEAQ (reference sequence). Germline trimming cut 1 base from V and 1 base from J; bases unmatched to any gene: 7. CDR3 bases: TGTGCCAGCAGCTTAGTGGACAGGTCAATTTCCTACGAGCAGTACTTC. This translates into CASSLVDRSISYEQYF.